One T cell receptor beta chain is described in this entry. The antigen remains unidentified. V lost 0 bases, J lost 3 bases, and 16 bases lay in between. The CDR3 consists of 16 residues. Germline V gives CDR1 SGDLS, CDR2 YYNGEE. This specimen comes from a study of cytomegalovirus exposure and HLA in healthy donors. Primers for the PCR totalled 60 Vbeta and 13 Jbeta. The table came from immunoSEQ multiplex PCR; TCRdb's copy has only in-frame clones and leaves some out. Of approximately 110,000 clones in the sample, about 78% are singletons; the top ten hold 5.4%. Study-level results: Previous analysis showed most TCR beta V segments were productive about 90% or about 30% of the time. Cytomegalovirus status was reportedly diagnosed by the classifier with high sensitivity and specificity.

The specimen sequenced was PBMCs. The genes are TRBV9 and TRBJ2-7, with a tentative D call TRBD2 (5 bases). This receptor was identified in a young woman in good health and CMV-seropositive. This chain's CDR3 is CASSVGAGMNFYEQYF. The CDR3 coding sequence is TGTGCCAGCAGCGTAGGGGCCGGGATGAACTTCTACGAGCAGTACTTC.